These 13 T cell receptor beta chains share one sample of origin, sequenced in a study of T cells in women clearing cervical HPV infection. Profiled with immunoSEQ multiplex PCR; TCRdb holds only in-frame clones, not every one. In total, the table holds over 10,000 clones. The sequenced material came from blood buffy coat. These receptors were taken from a woman between 18 and 70 years old with a cervical HPV16 infection that either progressed to CIN3+ or cleared (not recorded which).

Remarks on this clone: The CDR3 end lies 3 residues beyond the end of the read and is filled in from the germline J gene. V and J are TRBV7-2 and TRBJ2-5; D possibly corresponds to TRBD2 (5 bases). The germline V gene encodes CDR1 SGHTA and CDR2 FQGNSA. V gave up 4 bases and J gave up 4 bases, with 13 bases separating them. The CDR3 is made up of 14 amino acids. The CDR3: CASSSFTLAETQYF. CDR3 DNA (partial): TGTGCCAGCAGCTCCTTCACGCTAGCAGAGACC. Full variable domain (outside the CDR3, taken from reference TRBV7-2 and TRBJ2-5): GAGVSQSPSNKVTEKGKDVELRCDPISGHTALYWYRQSLGQGLEFLIYFQGNSAPDKSGLPSDRFSAERTGGSVSTLTIQRTQQEDSAVYLCASSSFTLAETQYFGPGTRLLVL.

Of note for this clone: The observed sequence ends 3 residues before the CDR3 terminus, with the missing tail filled in from the germline J gene. The chain uses TRBV5-1 and TRBJ2-5, with TRBD2 identical over 10 bases. Germline trimming cut 4 bases from V and 2 bases from J; bases unmatched to any gene: 5. The CDR3 is 15 amino acids. Germline CDR1 reads SGHRS; CDR2 reads YFSETQ. The covered CDR3 bases are TGCGCCAGCAGCGAACTAGCGGGGTCGCAAGAGACC. Translated: CASSELAGSQET. The entire CDR3 reads CASSELAGSQETQYF.

Points on this clone: The missing CDR3 end, 3 residues past where the read stops, is filled in from the germline J gene. The genes are TRBV20-1 and TRBJ2-3; possibly TRBD1 for D (5 bases). This CDR3 region has 10 residues. Germline CDR1 DFQATT, CDR2 SNEGSKA (reference sequence). Trimming removed 5 bases from V and 8 bases from J, with 8 bases in between. This CDR3 reads CSAEQGTQYF. CDR3 bases read: TGCAGTGCTGAGCAGGGTACG.

By frequency, this clone registers medium-sized. The read terminates 3 residues before the CDR3 end, so the remaining end is supplied by the germline J gene. This chain connects TRBV18 to TRBJ2-2; 7 positions agree with TRBD1. The germline CDR1 and CDR2 sequences are KGHSH and LQKENI. The CDR3 is 16 residues long. V lost 4 bases, J lost 3 bases, and 8 bases stayed unmatched. CDR3 sequence: CASSRDRAVDTGELFF. The sequenced part of the CDR3 DNA is TGTGCCAGCTCACGAGACAGGGCAGTCGACACCGGGGAG.

With regard to this clone: The sequenced fragment ends 3 residues before the CDR3 boundary, so the rest is inferred from the germline J gene. The V call is TRBV7-6, the J call TRBJ2-5; 8 bases agree with TRBD1. J gave up 4 bases and V 4 bases, and 8 bases lay outside the gene matches. Germline lookup yields CDR1 SGHVS and CDR2 FNYEAQ. This CDR3 spans 15 amino acids. The sequenced part of the CDR3 DNA is TGTGCCAGCAGCTCCCCCCAGGGGGCGGGAGAGACC. This gives the protein CASSSPQGAGET. The complete CDR3 protein is CASSSPQGAGETQYF.

Concerning this clone itself: The observed sequence ends 3 residues before the CDR3 terminus, with the missing tail filled in from the germline J gene. J is TRBJ1-3 and V is TRBV29-1, with 7 bases aligning to TRBD1. This CDR3 contains 15 residues. The germline CDR1 and CDR2 sequences are SQVTM and ANQGSEA. V dropped 2 bases and J dropped 1; count of bases not matched to a gene: 5. CDR3 region: CSVEMAGGSGNTIYF. The CDR3 bases that were read are TGCAGCGTTGAAATGGCAGGGGGGTCTGGAAACACC.

Comment on this clone: The read halts 3 residues ahead of the CDR3 end, with the missing end drawn from the germline J gene. The gene calls are TRBV18 and TRBJ2-7, with TRBD2 matching 13 bases. This CDR3 spans 14 amino acids. The germline V gene encodes CDR1 KGHSH and CDR2 LQKENI. V was clipped by 6 bases and J by 4 bases; unmatched bases: 3. CDR3 protein: CASSTSGGHYEQYF. The covered CDR3 bases are TGTGCCAGCTCGACTAGCGGGGGGCATTACGAG.

CDR3 loop: CASTSGVAGNTDTQYF. CDR3 bases read: TGTGCCAGCACCTCGGGGGTAGCGGGCAACACAGATACC. The chain combines TRBV13 with TRBJ2-5; 7 positions agree with TRBD2. The CDR3 extends 3 residues past the end of the read, so its final part is completed from the germline J gene. CDR3 length: 16 amino acids. Germline V lookup: CDR1 PRHDT, CDR2 FYEKMQ (reference sequence).

In the case of this clone: The CDR3 is cut off 3 residues early in the read; its end comes from the germline J gene. The V call is TRBV13, the J call TRBJ2-3, with D maybe TRBD1 (5 bases). The germline CDR1 and CDR2 sequences are PRHDT and FYEKMQ (reference sequence). CDR3 size: 15 residues. The V and J ends lost 5 bases and 6 bases respectively, with 18 bases between them. The CDR3 here is CASSLLKGAGDTQYF. CDR3 DNA, as far as it was read: TGTGCCAGCAGCCTCTTGAAAGGGGCCGGGGATACG.

As regards this clone: The CDR3 end is not reached by the read, which stops 3 residues before it; the germline J gene fills it in. The chain couples TRBV6-2 or TRBV6-3 to TRBJ2-2, with TRBD2 matching 7 bases. The V gene's germline CDR1 is MNHEY and CDR2 SVGEGT. The CDR3 runs to 14 residues. The V gene end was trimmed by 0 bases and the J gene end by 6 bases; junction bases not matched to a gene: 1. Incomplete CDR3 DNA: TGTGCCAGCAGTTACTCGCGGGGGTCCGGGGAG. Protein sequence: CASSYSRGSGE. The CDR3, in full, reads CASSYSRGSGELFF.

Regarding this clone: From the germline J gene comes the end of the CDR3, since the read stops 3 residues before it. This chain links TRBV20-1 with TRBJ2-7; D might be TRBD2 (6 bases). Germline assignment: CDR1 DFQATT and CDR2 SNEGSKA (reference sequence). Trimming removed 1 base from V and 6 bases from J, with 19 bases in between. This CDR3 comprises 15 residues. CDR3 sequence: CSARGAQEGTREQYF. The part of the CDR3 DNA that was read is TGCAGTGCTAGAGGCGCGCAGGAGGGCACCCGCGAG.

Concerning this clone itself: Read data end 3 residues before the CDR3 end; the end is taken from the germline J gene. The chain uses TRBV19 and TRBJ1-2; the D gene is possibly TRBD1 (5 bases). Germline V lookup: CDR1 LNHDA, CDR2 SQIVND (reference sequence). The CDR3 runs to 12 residues. The CDR3 spells CASSSLTDHYTF. Incomplete CDR3 DNA: TGTGCCAGTAGTTCTCTGACAGACCAC.

CDR3 region: CASTSEFGYTF. CDR3 DNA, as far as it was read: TGTGCCAGCACCTCAGAGTTTGGC. The chain recombines TRBV2 with TRBJ1-2, with D unresolved. The read terminates 3 residues ahead of where the CDR3 ends, so the germline J gene completes it. V lost 7 bases, J lost 7 bases, and 10 bases lay in between. CDR1 is SNHLY, CDR2 FYNNEI, per germline. The CDR3 sequence is 11 residues long.